This T cell receptor beta chain was found in a study of blood T cell repertoires in COVID-19. Overall study context: The origin of the acute and convalescent COVID-19 samples was the United States, Italy and Spain.

Sequenced by immunoSEQ multiplex PCR; TCRdb stores in-frame clones only, minus some. The sample has roughly 140,000 clones, roughly 85% seen once; the top ten hold more than 3%. Comment on this clone: This CDR3 is also generated by other DNA sequences in the sample.

The CDR3 totals 15 residues. Germline CDR1 reads SGHRS; CDR2 reads YFSETQ. The J segment lost 6 bases and the V segment lost 0 bases, leaving 6 bases of the junction unmatched. The receptor's source is a man between 65 and 85 years old with acute or convalescent COVID-19. The chain links TRBV5-1 to TRBJ2-1, with 7 bases lining up with TRBD2. The source material was peripheral blood. As DNA, the CDR3 is TGCGCCAGCAGCTTGGCCGCGGGAGCGGGCAATGAGCAGTTCTTC. Translating it yields CASSLAAGAGNEQFF.